The T cell receptor (beta chain) under discussion was sequenced for a study of graft-versus-host responses after intestinal transplantation. About the research overall: All recipients got anti-thymocyte globulin induction, then tacrolimus and steroids for 2 to 4 years. Study-level results: Peak circulating GvH clone levels were associated with early post-transplant HvG declines. Recipient marrow contained GvH clones, some of which appeared first in ileum or blood.

A word on this clone: Its antigen is unknown.

Measured with immunoSEQ multiplex PCR; TCRdb has only the in-frame clones, and not every one. The table shows 95,000 to 130,000 clones, with about nine tenths occurring only once. The source was unstimulated CD4+ T cells sorted from spleen or lymph node cells, collected before intestinal transplant. This sequence originates from a human donor who received an intestinal transplant.

The CDR3 DNA reads TGTGCCAGCTCACCCAGACAATACTCCTACAATGAGCAGTTCTTC. This gives the protein CASSPRQYSYNEQFF. V is TRBV18 and J is TRBJ2-1; D gene uncertain. The CDR3 is 15 amino acids. From germline, CDR1 is KGHSH and CDR2 LQKENI. V lost 3 bases, J lost 0 bases, and 9 bases lay in between.